Given below is one T cell receptor beta chain in context. Its target is not known. V shed 2 bases and J shed 3 bases, with 11 bases lying between them. This CDR3 has 14 residues. CDR1 and CDR2 (germline): SGHVS, FQNEAQ. Version v3.0 of the immunoSEQ assay was performed at survey level. The protocol was immunoSEQ multiplex PCR, while the TCRdb copy is restricted to in-frame clones and leaves out a portion. Among tens of thousands of clones listed, 80% were seen once. These data belong to a study of long-term antiretroviral therapy in people with HIV. General study findings and limits: Post-treatment diversity went higher with ART but stayed below transplant donor controls.

This specimen consisted of unsorted PBMCs, obtained 0.3 years after starting antiretroviral therapy. This TCR came from a man in his forties with HIV. V and J are TRBV7-8 and TRBJ2-7; D could derive from TRBD1 or TRBD2 (5 bases each). This CDR3 is CASSLTGTVYEQYF. CDR3 sequence (DNA): TGTGCCAGCAGCTTAACGGGGACGGTCTACGAGCAGTACTTC.